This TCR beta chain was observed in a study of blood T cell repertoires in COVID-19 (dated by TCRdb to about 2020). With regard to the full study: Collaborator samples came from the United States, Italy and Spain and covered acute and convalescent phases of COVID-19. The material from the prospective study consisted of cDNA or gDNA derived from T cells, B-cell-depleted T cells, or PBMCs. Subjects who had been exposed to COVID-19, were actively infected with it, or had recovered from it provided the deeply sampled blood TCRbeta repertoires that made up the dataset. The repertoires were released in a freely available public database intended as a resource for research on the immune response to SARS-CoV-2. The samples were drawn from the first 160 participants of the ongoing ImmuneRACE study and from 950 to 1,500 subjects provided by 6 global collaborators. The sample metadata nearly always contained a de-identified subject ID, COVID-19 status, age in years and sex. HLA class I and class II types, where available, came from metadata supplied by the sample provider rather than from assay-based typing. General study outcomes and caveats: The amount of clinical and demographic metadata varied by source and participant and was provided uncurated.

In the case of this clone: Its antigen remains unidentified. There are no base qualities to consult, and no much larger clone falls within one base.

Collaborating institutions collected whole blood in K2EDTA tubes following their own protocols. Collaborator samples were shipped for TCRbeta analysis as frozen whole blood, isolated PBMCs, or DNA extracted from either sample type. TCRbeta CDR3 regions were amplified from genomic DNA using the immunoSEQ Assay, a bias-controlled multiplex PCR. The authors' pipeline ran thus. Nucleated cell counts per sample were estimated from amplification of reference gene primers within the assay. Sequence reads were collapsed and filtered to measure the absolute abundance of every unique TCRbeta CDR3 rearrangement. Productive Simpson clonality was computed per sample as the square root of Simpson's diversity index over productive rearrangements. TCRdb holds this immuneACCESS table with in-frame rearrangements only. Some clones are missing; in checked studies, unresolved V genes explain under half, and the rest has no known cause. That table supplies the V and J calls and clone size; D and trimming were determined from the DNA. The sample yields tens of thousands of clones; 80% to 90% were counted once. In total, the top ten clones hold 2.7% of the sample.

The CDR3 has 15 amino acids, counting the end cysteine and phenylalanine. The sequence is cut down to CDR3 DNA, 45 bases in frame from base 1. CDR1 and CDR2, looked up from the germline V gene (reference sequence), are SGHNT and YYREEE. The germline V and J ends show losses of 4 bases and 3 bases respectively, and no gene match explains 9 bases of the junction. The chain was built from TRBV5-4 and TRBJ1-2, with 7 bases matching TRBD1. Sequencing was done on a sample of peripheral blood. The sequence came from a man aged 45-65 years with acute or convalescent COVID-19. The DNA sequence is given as TGTGCCAGCAGCCCGATGCTCGGGACAGACTATGGCTACACCTTC. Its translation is CASSPMLGTDYGYTF.